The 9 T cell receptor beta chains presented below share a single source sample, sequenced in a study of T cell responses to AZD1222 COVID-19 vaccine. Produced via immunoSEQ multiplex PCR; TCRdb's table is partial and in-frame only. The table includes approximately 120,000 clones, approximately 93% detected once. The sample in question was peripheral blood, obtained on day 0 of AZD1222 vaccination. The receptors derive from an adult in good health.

The CDR3 sequence is CASSLAQSNQPQHF. CDR3 in DNA: TGTGCCAGCAGCTTAGCACAGAGCAATCAGCCCCAGCATTTT. The chain has TRBV7-8 and TRBJ1-5; D not resolved. Germline V lookup: CDR1 SGHVS, CDR2 FQNEAQ. The CDR3 has 14 amino acids. V was pared by 0 bases and J by 1 base, with 4 bases between.

CDR3 protein: CASSLYGAHEQYF. The CDR3 DNA sequence: TGTGCCAGCAGTCTCTACGGGGCCCACGAGCAGTACTTC. The J gene is TRBJ2-7, the V gene TRBV28; D tentatively reads TRBD1 or TRBD2 (5 bases each). Germline loops: CDR1 MDHEN, CDR2 SYDVKM. The CDR3 loop spans 13 amino acids. Trimming removed 5 bases from V and 5 bases from J, with 13 bases in between.

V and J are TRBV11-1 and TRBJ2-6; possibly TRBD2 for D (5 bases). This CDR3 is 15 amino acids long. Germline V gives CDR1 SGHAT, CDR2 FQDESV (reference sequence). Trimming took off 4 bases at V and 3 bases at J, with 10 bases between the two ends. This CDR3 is CASSSRGFGANVLTF. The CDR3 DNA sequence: TGTGCCAGCAGCTCCCGGGGATTTGGGGCCAACGTCCTGACTTTC. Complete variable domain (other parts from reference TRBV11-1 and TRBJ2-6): EAEVAQSPRYKITEKSQAVAFWCDPISGHATLYWYRQILGQGPELLVQFQDESVVDDSQLPKDRFSAERLKGVDSTLKIQPAELGDSAMYLCASSSRGFGANVLTFGAGSRLTVL.

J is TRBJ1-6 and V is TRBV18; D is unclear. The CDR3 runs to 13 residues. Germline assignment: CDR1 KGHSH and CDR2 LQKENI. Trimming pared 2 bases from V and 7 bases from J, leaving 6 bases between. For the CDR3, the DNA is TGTGCCAGCTCACCAGACGGGAATTCACCCCTCCACTTT. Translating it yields CASSPDGNSPLHF.

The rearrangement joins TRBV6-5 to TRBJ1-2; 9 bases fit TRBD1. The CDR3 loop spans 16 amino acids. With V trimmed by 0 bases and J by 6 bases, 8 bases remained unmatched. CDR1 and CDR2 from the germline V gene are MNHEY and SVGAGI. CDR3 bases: TGTGCCAGCAGTTACTCGGGACAGGGAAAAATGCATGGCTACACCTTC. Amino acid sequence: CASSYSGQGKMHGYTF.

The CDR3 sequence: CASSYRAESSFSTDTQYF. The CDR3 coding sequence is TGTGCCAGCAGTTACCGGGCTGAAAGCTCCTTTAGCACAGATACGCAGTATTTT. The chain is built from TRBV6-2 or TRBV6-3 and TRBJ2-3, with D uncertain. CDR1 MNHEY and CDR2 SVGEGT come from the germline V gene. V was shortened by 2 bases and J by 0 bases, with 18 bases between the two germline ends. This CDR3 is built from 18 residues.

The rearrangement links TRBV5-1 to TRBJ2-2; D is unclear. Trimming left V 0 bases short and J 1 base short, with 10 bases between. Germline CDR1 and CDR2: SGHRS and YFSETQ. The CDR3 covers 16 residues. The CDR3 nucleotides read TGCGCCAGCAGCTTGGATCCCAGGAAGAACACCGGGGAGCTGTTTTTT. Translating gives CASSLDPRKNTGELFF.

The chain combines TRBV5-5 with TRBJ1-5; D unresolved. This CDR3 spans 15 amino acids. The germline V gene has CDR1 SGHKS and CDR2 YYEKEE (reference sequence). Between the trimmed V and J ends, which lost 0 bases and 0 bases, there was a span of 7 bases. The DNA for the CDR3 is TGTGCCAGCAGCTTGGCTCCACCTAGCAATCAGCCCCAGCATTTT. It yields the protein CASSLAPPSNQPQHF.

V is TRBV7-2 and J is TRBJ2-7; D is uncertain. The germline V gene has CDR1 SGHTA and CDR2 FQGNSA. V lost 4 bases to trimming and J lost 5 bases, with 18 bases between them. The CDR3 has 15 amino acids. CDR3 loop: CASSSSVGLRNEQYF. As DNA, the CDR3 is TGTGCCAGCAGCTCCTCTGTAGGGCTGCGGAACGAGCAGTACTTC.